A single sample is the source of the 10 T cell receptor beta chains below, sequenced in a study of T cell responses to AZD1222 COVID-19 vaccine. TCRdb's copy holds only in-frame clones and misses some; the assay was immunoSEQ multiplex PCR. Of fewer than 200,000 clones in the sample, 85% to 95% are singletons; the top ten hold about 1.5%. Sequencing used peripheral blood, obtained 28 days after the second AZD1222 dose. The source of these receptors is an adult who received the AZD1222 COVID-19 vaccine.

The J gene is TRBJ2-3, the V gene TRBV19; D tentatively reads TRBD1 or TRBD2 (5 bases each). Germline lookup yields CDR1 LNHDA and CDR2 SQIVND (reference sequence). Trimming removed 4 bases from V and 4 bases from J, with 18 bases in between. There are 16 residues in the CDR3. The CDR3 coding sequence is TGTGCCAGTAGTACAAGGGGACGGGGCCGCTCAGATACGCAGTATTTT. This codes for CASSTRGRGRSDTQYF.

CDR3 residues: CASSLAEYEQYF. The CDR3 DNA reads TGTGCCAGCAGCTTAGCGGAGTACGAGCAGTACTTC. The chain has TRBV7-9 and TRBJ2-7; D ambiguous. V lost 0 bases and J 4 bases, leaving 4 bases between the germline ends. Germline CDR1 SEHNR, CDR2 FQNEAQ (reference sequence). This CDR3 contains 12 residues. Supplemented by reference TRBV7-9 and TRBJ2-7, the full variable domain reads DTGVSQNPRHKITKRGQNVTFRCDPISEHNRLYWYRQTLGQGPEFLTYFQNEAQLEKSRLLSDRFSAERPKGSFSTLEIQRTEQGDSAMYLCASSLAEYEQYFGPGTRLTVT.

The sample holds one count of this clone. The chain recombines TRBV11-3 with TRBJ2-1, with 15 nucleotides matching TRBD2. This CDR3 is 17 amino acids long. The V gene end was trimmed by 4 bases and the J gene end by 4 bases; junction bases not matched to a gene: 5. CDR1 and CDR2 (germline): SGHNT, YENEEA. The CDR3, as DNA: TGTGCCAGCAGCTCGGGACTAGCGGGAGGATATTACAATGAGCAGTTCTTC. As protein: CASSSGLAGGYYNEQFF.

This chain links TRBV5-1 with TRBJ2-3; no definite D call. Trimming took off 4 bases at V and 4 bases at J, with 13 bases between the two ends. The CDR3 consists of 14 residues. Germline assignment: CDR1 SGHRS and CDR2 YFSETQ. The CDR3 loop is CASSRARVPDTQYF. CDR3 bases: TGCGCCAGCAGCCGTGCTAGAGTTCCAGATACGCAGTATTTT.

J is TRBJ1-6 and V is TRBV18, with D maybe TRBD1 (6 bases). V lost 6 bases to trimming and J lost 9 bases, with 15 bases between them. CDR3 length: 14 residues. CDR1 and CDR2 (germline): KGHSH, LQKENI. The CDR3 region is CASSARRQASPLHF. CDR3 nucleotide sequence: TGTGCCAGCTCGGCTCGCAGACAGGCTTCACCCCTCCACTTT.

The V and J genes are TRBV14 and TRBJ2-6; TRBD1 matches at 7 bases. The CDR3 totals 14 residues. With V trimmed by 5 bases and J by 8 bases, 6 bases remained unmatched. Germline assignment: CDR1 SGHDN and CDR2 FVKESK. The CDR3: CASSAHRGPNVLTF. The CDR3, as DNA: TGTGCCAGCAGCGCTCACAGGGGTCCCAACGTCCTGACTTTC.

The CDR3 is CASSSIISSYSYNEQFF. The CDR3 DNA sequence: TGTGCCAGCAGCTCGATTATCAGCTCTTACTCCTACAATGAGCAGTTCTTC. The chain carries TRBV7-8 and TRBJ2-1; no reliable D call. Deletions cut 4 bases from V and 0 bases from J, with 16 bases between. From germline, CDR1 is SGHVS and CDR2 FQNEAQ. The CDR3 runs to 17 residues. The variable domain in full, with the rest retrieved from reference TRBV7-8 and TRBJ2-1, is GAGVSQSPRYKVAKRGQDVALRCDPISGHVSLFWYQQALGQGPEFLTYFQNEAQLDKSGLPSDRFFAERPEGSVSTLKIQRTQQEDSAVYLCASSSIISSYSYNEQFFGPGTRLTVL.

The chain is built from TRBV5-1 and TRBJ1-4; D remains ambiguous. This CDR3 is built from 15 residues. Trimming pared 2 bases from V and 2 bases from J, leaving 10 bases between. CDR1 is SGHRS and CDR2 is YFSETQ in the germline V gene. The CDR3 DNA sequence: TGCGCCAGCAGCTTACGAGGGCACACTAATGAAAAACTGTTTTTT. Protein: CASSLRGHTNEKLFF.

The rearrangement joins TRBV4-3 to TRBJ2-3, with D maybe TRBD1 (7 bases). Trimming stripped 1 base from V and 6 bases from J, with 14 bases between. The CDR3 sequence is 15 residues long. Germline-derived CDR1 and CDR2 are LGHNA and YSLEER. The DNA for the CDR3 is TGCGCCAGCAGCCAAGGCGGGGACAGTAAGGATACGCAGTATTTT. This gives the protein CASSQGGDSKDTQYF.

This rearrangement joins TRBV7-9 to TRBJ1-1; D is ambiguous. The CDR3 is made up of 15 amino acids. Trimming pared 3 bases from V and 4 bases from J, leaving 15 bases between. Germline V CDR1 and CDR2: SEHNR, FQNEAQ (reference sequence). CDR3 sequence: CASSFISGDGTEAFF. The CDR3 DNA is TGTGCCAGCAGCTTCATCTCGGGAGACGGCACTGAAGCTTTCTTT.